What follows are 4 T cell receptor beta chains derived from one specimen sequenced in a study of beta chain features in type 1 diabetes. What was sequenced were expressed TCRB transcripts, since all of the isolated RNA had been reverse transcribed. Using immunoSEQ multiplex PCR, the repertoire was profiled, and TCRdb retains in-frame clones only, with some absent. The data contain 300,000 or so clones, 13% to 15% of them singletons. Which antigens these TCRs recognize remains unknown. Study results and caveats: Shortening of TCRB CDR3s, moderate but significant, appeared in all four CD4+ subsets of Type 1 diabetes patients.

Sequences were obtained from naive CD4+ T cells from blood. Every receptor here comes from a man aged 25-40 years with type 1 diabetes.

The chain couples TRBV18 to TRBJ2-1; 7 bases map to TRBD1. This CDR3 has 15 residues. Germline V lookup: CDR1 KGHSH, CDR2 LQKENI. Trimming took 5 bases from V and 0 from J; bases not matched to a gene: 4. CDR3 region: CASSTDRSSYNEQFF. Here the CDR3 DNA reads TGTGCCAGCTCAACGGACAGGAGCTCCTACAATGAGCAGTTCTTC.

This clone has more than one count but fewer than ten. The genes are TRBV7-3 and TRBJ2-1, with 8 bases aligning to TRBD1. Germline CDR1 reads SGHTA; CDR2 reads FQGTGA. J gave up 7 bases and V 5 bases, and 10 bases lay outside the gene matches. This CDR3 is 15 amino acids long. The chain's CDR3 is CASSNGGTGGNEQFF. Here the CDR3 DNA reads TGTGCCAGCAGCAACGGTGGGACAGGCGGAAATGAGCAGTTCTTC. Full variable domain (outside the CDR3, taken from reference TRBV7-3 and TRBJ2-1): GAGVSQTPSNKVTEKGKYVELRCDPISGHTALYWYRQSLGQGPEFLIYFQGTGAADDSGLPNDRFFAVRPEGSVSTLKIQRTERGDSAVYLCASSNGGTGGNEQFFGPGTRLTVL.

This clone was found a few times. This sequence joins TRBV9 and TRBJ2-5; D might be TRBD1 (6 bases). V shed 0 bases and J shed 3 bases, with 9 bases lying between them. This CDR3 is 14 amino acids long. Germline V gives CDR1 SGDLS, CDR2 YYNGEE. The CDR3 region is CASSVDPGEETQYF. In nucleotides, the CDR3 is TGTGCCAGCAGCGTAGACCCAGGGGAAGAGACCCAGTACTTC.

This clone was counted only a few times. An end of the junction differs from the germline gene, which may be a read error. Here the CDR3 reads CASSSTRNTEAFF. The CDR3 DNA is TGTGCTAGCAGCTCTACGAGGAACACTGAAGCTTTCTTT. This rearrangement joins TRBV7-7 to TRBJ1-1; no clear D. Germline V gene data show CDR1 as SSHAT and CDR2 as FNYEAQ (reference sequence). This CDR3 has 13 amino acids.